The 5 T cell receptor beta chains reported below all come from one sample, sequenced in a study of memory CD4+ T cells and cytomegalovirus serostatus. The sort gate was single viable CD3+CD4+CD8-CD45RO+ cells for memory CD4+ T cells. The assay was immunoSEQ multiplex PCR, and TCRdb's table has in-frame clones only and misses some. The repertoire holds about 82,000 clones, around 80% seen once, with less than 0.85% in the top ten. The sample consisted of memory CD4+ T cells from blood. These TCRs come from an adult in good health and CMV-seronegative.

DNA for the CDR3: TGTGCCAGCAGTTCCAGATCCAAAGCGAATGAAAAACTGTTTTTT. Amino acids: CASSSRSKANEKLFF. The chain recombines TRBV6-6 with TRBJ1-4; the D is unclear. Germline V lookup: CDR1 MNHNY, CDR2 SVGAGI (reference sequence). Trimming shortened V by 4 bases and J by 5 bases, and 14 bases separated the two germline ends. The CDR3 totals 15 residues.

This sequence joins TRBV20-1 and TRBJ1-1, with D unclear. CDR3 length: 11 residues. Per the germline V gene, CDR1 is DFQATT and CDR2 is SNEGSKA (reference sequence). Trimming left V 3 bases short and J 8 bases short, with 10 bases between. For the CDR3, the DNA is TGCAGTGCTAGTCGTGAGGAGGAAGCTTTCTTT. This gives the protein CSASREEEAFF.

This chain joins TRBV12-5 and TRBJ1-2, with unresolved D. From germline, CDR1 is LGHNT and CDR2 FRNRAP. This CDR3 has 15 residues. With 5 bases removed from V and 5 bases from J, the gap between germline ends came to 18 bases. In DNA form, the CDR3 reads TGTGCTAGTGGTCTCCCACCCGGGGAAGGGTATGGCTACACCTTC. Translation gives CASGLPPGEGYGYTF.

The chain combines TRBV18 with TRBJ1-2; the D gene is possibly TRBD1 (6 bases). CDR1 is KGHSH and CDR2 is LQKENI in the germline V gene. This CDR3 has 16 amino acids. Trimming took off 3 bases at V and 2 bases at J, with 16 bases between the two ends. CDR3 loop: CASSPIIGGRNYGYTF. The CDR3 DNA reads as TGTGCCAGCTCACCCATTATCGGGGGGCGAAACTATGGCTACACCTTC.

This chain joins TRBV4-1 and TRBJ2-1, with 13 nucleotides matching TRBD2. Germline loops: CDR1 MGHRA, CDR2 YSYEKL. The CDR3 is 17 amino acids. V shed 4 bases, J shed 8 bases, and the junction held 11 bases outside the gene matches. The DNA of the CDR3 is TGCGCCAGCAGCCGAGGGGGACTAGCGGGGTTGGGCGATGAGCAGTTCTTC. It encodes CASSRGGLAGLGDEQFF.